A selection of T cell receptor beta chains follows, all from one sample in a study of cytomegalovirus exposure and HLA in healthy donors. Clones were sequenced by immunoSEQ multiplex PCR, and TCRdb holds only the in-frame ones, with some missing. This sample contains around 140,000 clones. Sequenced: PBMCs. Receptors originate from a woman aged 40 to 49 in good health and CMV-seronegative. Each CDR3 is given with its conserved first and last residue. Fields, in order: V gene, D gene, J gene, CDR3 protein, CDR3 DNA. D genes are given only for firm matches.

V: TRBV19
D: TRBD1
J: TRBJ1-2
CDR3: CASTIGQEEHYGYTF
DNA: TGTGCCAGTACGATCGGACAGGAGGAGCACTATGGCTACACCTTC

V: TRBV7-7
D: TRBD2
J: TRBJ2-3
CDR3: CASSPQKGTSGAGDTQYF
DNA: TGTGCTAGCAGCCCTCAGAAAGGAACTAGCGGGGCAGGGGATACGCAGTATTTT

V: TRBV5-1
D: TRBD1
J: TRBJ1-4
CDR3: CASSRYRGPNEKLFF
DNA: TGCGCCAGCAGCCGTTACAGGGGCCCGAATGAAAAACTGTTTTTT

V: TRBV27
D: NA
J: TRBJ1-1
CDR3: CASSFYPGQHMLGTEAFF
DNA: TGTGCCAGCAGTTTTTATCCGGGACAACATATGTTGGGCACTGAAGCTTTCTTT

V: TRBV9
D: TRBD1
J: TRBJ2-3
CDR3: CASSVAGQGADTQYF
DNA: TGTGCCAGCAGCGTAGCGGGACAGGGGGCAGATACGCAGTATTTT

V: TRBV7-9
D: TRBD1
J: TRBJ2-7
CDR3: CASSLTAGTGSEQYF
DNA: TGTGCCAGCAGCTTAACAGCCGGGACAGGAAGCGAGCAGTACTTC

V: TRBV11-2
D: NA
J: TRBJ2-5
CDR3: CASSLTLGGPGETQYF
DNA: TGTGCCAGCAGCCTCACATTGGGGGGACCAGGCGAGACCCAGTACTTC

V: TRBV9
D: TRBD1
J: TRBJ1-1
CDR3: CASSPRQGTEAFF
DNA: TGTGCCAGCAGCCCCAGACAGGGGACTGAAGCTTTCTTT

V: TRBV7-2
D: NA
J: TRBJ1-1
CDR3: CASSSTAGQRTEAFF
DNA: TGTGCCAGCAGCTCGACGGCAGGACAGAGGACTGAAGCTTTCTTT

V: TRBV5-1
D: TRBD2
J: TRBJ2-3
CDR3: CASSYLAGGPRTDTQYF
DNA: TGCGCCAGCAGCTACCTAGCGGGGGGGCCCCGCACAGATACGCAGTATTTT

V: TRBV19
D: NA
J: TRBJ1-2
CDR3: CASSNRGRDYGYTF
DNA: TGTGCCAGTAGTAATAGGGGCAGGGACTATGGCTACACCTTC

V: TRBV7-9
D: TRBD1
J: TRBJ1-3
CDR3: CASSTLTGDTIYF
DNA: TGTGCCAGCAGCACCCTGACAGGGGACACCATATATTTT

V: TRBV19
D: NA
J: TRBJ1-2
CDR3: CASSIPGNYGYTF
DNA: TGTGCCAGTAGTATCCCAGGGAACTATGGCTACACCTTC

V: TRBV6-4
D: TRBD1
J: TRBJ2-5
CDR3: CASSRTGQETQYF
DNA: TGTGCCAGCTCCCGGACAGGACAAGAGACCCAGTACTTC

V: TRBV7-2
D: TRBD1
J: TRBJ1-3
CDR3: CASSLKGTASSGNTIYF
DNA: TGTGCCAGCAGCTTAAAAGGGACAGCAAGCTCTGGAAACACCATATATTTT

V: TRBV9
D: TRBD2
J: TRBJ2-3
CDR3: CASSVLQGGTGGTDTQYF
DNA: TGTGCCAGCAGCGTACTGCAGGGAGGGACGGGCGGCACAGATACGCAGTATTTT

V: TRBV2
D: NA
J: TRBJ1-5
CDR3: CASSVQAGSQHF
DNA: TGTGCCAGCAGTGTTCAGGCAGGGTCCCAGCATTTT

V: TRBV7-3
D: NA
J: TRBJ2-5
CDR3: CASSLTGTSGETQYF
DNA: TGTGCCAGCAGCTTAACGGGGACAAGCGGAGAGACCCAGTACTTC

V: TRBV9
D: TRBD1
J: TRBJ1-1
CDR3: CASSPRGGQGRTEAFF
DNA: TGTGCCAGCAGCCCGCGAGGGGGACAGGGGCGCACTGAAGCTTTCTTT

V: TRBV5-6
D: TRBD1
J: TRBJ1-2
CDR3: CASRTLGTQGANGYTF
DNA: TGTGCCAGCAGAACTTTGGGGACTCAGGGGGCGAATGGCTACACCTTC

V: TRBV7-3
D: NA
J: TRBJ2-7
CDR3: CASSRIPAGTGVNEQYF
DNA: TGTGCCAGCAGCCGAATCCCCGCCGGGACGGGGGTCAACGAGCAGTACTTC

V: TRBV5-1
D: TRBD1
J: TRBJ2-2
CDR3: CASSSSGTGTGELFF
DNA: TGCGCCAGCAGCTCAAGCGGGACAGGGACCGGGGAGCTGTTTTTT

V: TRBV7-6
D: TRBD1
J: TRBJ1-6
CDR3: CASSSETGILHF
DNA: TGTGCCAGCAGCTCCGAGACAGGGATCCTCCACTTT

V: TRBV29-1
D: NA
J: TRBJ1-1
CDR3: CSVMDSMNTEAFF
DNA: TGCAGCGTGATGGACAGCATGAACACTGAAGCTTTCTTT

V: TRBV6-5
D: NA
J: TRBJ1-2
CDR3: CASSYSKGRGYGYTF
DNA: TGTGCCAGCAGTTACTCAAAGGGGAGGGGCTATGGCTACACCTTC

V: TRBV7-9
D: TRBD2
J: TRBJ2-5
CDR3: CASSLGTRTTETQYF
DNA: TGTGCCAGCAGCTTAGGGACTAGGACGACGGAGACCCAGTACTTC

V: TRBV4-3
D: TRBD1
J: TRBJ1-6
CDR3: CASSQGAAGQGNSPLHF
DNA: TGCGCCAGCAGCCAAGGCGCGGCAGGACAGGGAAATTCACCCCTCCACTTT

V: TRBV7-2
D: TRBD1
J: TRBJ1-2
CDR3: CASSSRDSLYGYTF
DNA: TGTGCCAGCAGCTCACGGGACAGCCTCTATGGCTACACCTTC

V: TRBV9
D: NA
J: TRBJ2-1
CDR3: CASSPLKYNEQFF
DNA: TGTGCCAGCAGCCCCCTAAAGTACAATGAGCAGTTCTTC

V: TRBV2
D: NA
J: TRBJ2-2
CDR3: CASSVQGLNTGELFF
DNA: TGTGCCAGCAGTGTCCAAGGACTAAACACCGGGGAGCTGTTTTTT

V: TRBV5-1
D: TRBD1
J: TRBJ2-2
CDR3: CASSLGRSTGGGFIGELFF
DNA: TGCGCCAGCAGCTTGGGTCGTTCGACAGGGGGCGGATTCATCGGGGAGCTGTTTTTT

V: TRBV7-9
D: NA
J: TRBJ2-2
CDR3: CASSLRDVGELFF
DNA: TGTGCCAGCAGCCTCAGGGATGTCGGGGAGCTGTTTTTT

V: TRBV7-6
D: NA
J: TRBJ2-2
CDR3: CASSLVRATGELFF
DNA: TGTGCCAGCAGCTTAGTGCGGGCCACCGGGGAGCTGTTTTTT

V: TRBV28
D: TRBD1
J: TRBJ2-7
CDR3: CASSADRGYEQYF
DNA: TGTGCCAGCAGCGCCGACAGGGGCTACGAGCAGTACTTC

V: TRBV27
D: NA
J: TRBJ1-1
CDR3: CASSFRTEGKTEAFF
DNA: TGTGCCAGCAGTTTCCGAACAGAAGGAAAGACTGAAGCTTTCTTT